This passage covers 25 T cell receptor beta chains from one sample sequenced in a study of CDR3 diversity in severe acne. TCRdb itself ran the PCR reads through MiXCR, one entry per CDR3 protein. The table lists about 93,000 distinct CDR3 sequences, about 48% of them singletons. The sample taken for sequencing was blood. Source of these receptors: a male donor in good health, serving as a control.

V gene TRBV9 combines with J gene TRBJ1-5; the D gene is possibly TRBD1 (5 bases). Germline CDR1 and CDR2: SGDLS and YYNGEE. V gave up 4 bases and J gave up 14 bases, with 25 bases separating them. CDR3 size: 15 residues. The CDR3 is CASSLTTAGYENKHF. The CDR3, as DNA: TGTGCCAGCAGCCTAACCACGGCAGGGTATGAAAACAAGCATTTT.

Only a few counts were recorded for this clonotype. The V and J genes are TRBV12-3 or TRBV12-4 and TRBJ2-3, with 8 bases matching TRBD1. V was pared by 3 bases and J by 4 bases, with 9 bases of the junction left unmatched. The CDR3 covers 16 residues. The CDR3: CASSFDAGGMADTQYF. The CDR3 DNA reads TGTGCCAGCAGTTTCGACGCAGGGGGCATGGCAGATACGCAGTATTTT.

CDR3 region: CASSSRTGVVDNEQFF. The CDR3 bases are TGTGCCAGCAGTTCAAGGACAGGGGTCGTGGACAATGAGCAGTTCTTC. The chain employs TRBV6-1 and TRBJ2-1, with 9 bases identical to TRBD1. The CDR3 extends over 16 amino acids. CDR1 and CDR2 (germline): MNHNS, SASEGT. Trimming cost V 5 bases and J 5 bases; bases outside gene matches: 10.

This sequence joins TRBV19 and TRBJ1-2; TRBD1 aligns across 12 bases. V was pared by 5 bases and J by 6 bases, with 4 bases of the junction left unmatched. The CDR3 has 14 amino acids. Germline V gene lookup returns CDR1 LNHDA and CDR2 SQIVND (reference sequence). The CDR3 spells CASSVGDRGHGYTF. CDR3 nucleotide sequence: TGTGCCAGTAGTGTAGGGGACAGGGGGCATGGCTACACCTTC. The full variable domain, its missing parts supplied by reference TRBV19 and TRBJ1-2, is DGGITQSPKYLFRKEGQNVTLSCEQNLNHDAMYWYRQDPGQGLRLIYYSQIVNDFQKGDIAEGYSVSREKKESFPLTVTSAQKNPTAFYLCASSVGDRGHGYTFGSGTRLTVV.

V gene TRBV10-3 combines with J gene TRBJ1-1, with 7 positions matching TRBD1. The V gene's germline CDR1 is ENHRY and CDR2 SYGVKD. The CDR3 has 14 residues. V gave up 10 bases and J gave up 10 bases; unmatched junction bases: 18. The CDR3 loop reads CATGGTGQDSTAFF. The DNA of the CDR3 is TGTGCCACAGGAGGAACCGGACAGGACTCGACAGCTTTCTTT.

The CDR3 loop is CASSPGGETQYF. For the CDR3, the DNA is TGCGCCAGCAGCCCCGGGGGGGAGACCCAGTACTTC. The chain combines TRBV5-1 with TRBJ2-5; 7 nucleotides align to TRBD2. V lost 4 bases to trimming and J lost 5 bases; unmatched junction nucleotides: 2. The CDR3 totals 12 residues. Germline CDR1 SGHRS, CDR2 YFSETQ.

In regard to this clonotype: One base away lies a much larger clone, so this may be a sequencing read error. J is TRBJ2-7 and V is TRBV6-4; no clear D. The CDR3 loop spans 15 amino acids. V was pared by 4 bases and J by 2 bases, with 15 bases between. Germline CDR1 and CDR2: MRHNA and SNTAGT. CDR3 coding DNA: TGTGCCAGCAGTGGCGACTTATACAGCCCCTACGAGCAGTACTTC. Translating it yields CASSGDLYSPYEQYF.

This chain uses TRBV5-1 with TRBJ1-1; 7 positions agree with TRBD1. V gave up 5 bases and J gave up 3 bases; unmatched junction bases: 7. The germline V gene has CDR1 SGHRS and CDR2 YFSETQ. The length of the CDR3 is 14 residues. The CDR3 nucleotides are TGCGCCAGCAGTTCCGGACAGGCGCACACTGAAGCTTTCTTT. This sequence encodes CASSSGQAHTEAFF.

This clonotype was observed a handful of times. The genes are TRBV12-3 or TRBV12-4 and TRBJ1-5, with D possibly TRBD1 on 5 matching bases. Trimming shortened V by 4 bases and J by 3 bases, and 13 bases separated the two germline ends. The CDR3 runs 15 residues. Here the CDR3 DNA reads TGTGCCAGCAGTTCCGGGACGCAAAACAATCAGCCCCAGCATTTT. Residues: CASSSGTQNNQPQHF.

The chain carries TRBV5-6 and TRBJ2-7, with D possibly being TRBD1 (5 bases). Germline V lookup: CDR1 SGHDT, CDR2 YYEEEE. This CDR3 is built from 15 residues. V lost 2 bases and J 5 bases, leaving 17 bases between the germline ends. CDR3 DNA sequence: TGTGCCAGCAGCTTTAACGACTTCAGCAGGGACGAGCAGTACTTC. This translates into CASSFNDFSRDEQYF.

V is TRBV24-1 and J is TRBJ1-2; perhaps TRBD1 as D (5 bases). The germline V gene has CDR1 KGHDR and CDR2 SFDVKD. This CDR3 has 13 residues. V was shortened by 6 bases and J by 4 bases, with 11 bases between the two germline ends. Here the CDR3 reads CATSRSQGYGYTF. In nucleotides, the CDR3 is TGTGCCACCAGTCGGAGTCAGGGCTATGGCTACACCTTC.

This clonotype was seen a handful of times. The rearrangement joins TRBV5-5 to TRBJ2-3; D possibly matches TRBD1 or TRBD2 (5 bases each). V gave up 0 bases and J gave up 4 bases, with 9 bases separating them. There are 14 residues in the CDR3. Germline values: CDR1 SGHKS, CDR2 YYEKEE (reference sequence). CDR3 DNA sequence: TGTGCCAGCAGCTTGGGTACGGGACCAGATACGCAGTATTTT. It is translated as CASSLGTGPDTQYF. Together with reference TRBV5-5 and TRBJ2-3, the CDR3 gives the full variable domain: DAGVTQSPTHLIKTRGQQVTLRCSPISGHKSVSWYQQVLGQGPQFIFQYYEKEERGRGNFPDRFSARQFPNYSSELNVNALLLGDSALYLCASSLGTGPDTQYFGPGTRLTVL.

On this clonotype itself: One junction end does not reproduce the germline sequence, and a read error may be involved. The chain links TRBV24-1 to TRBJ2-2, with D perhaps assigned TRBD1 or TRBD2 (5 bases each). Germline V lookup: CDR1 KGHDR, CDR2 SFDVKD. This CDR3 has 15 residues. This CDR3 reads CATSGPGTNTGELFF. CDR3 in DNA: TGTGCCACCAGTGGCCCAGGGACCAACACCGGGGAGTTGTTTTTT.

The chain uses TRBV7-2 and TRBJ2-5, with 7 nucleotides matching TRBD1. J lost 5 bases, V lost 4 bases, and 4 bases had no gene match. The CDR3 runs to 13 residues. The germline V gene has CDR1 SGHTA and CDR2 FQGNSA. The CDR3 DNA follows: TGTGCCAGCAGCTGGGGACAGCTCGAGACCCAGTACTTC. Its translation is CASSWGQLETQYF. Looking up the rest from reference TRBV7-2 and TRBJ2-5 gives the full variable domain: GAGVSQSPSNKVTEKGKDVELRCDPISGHTALYWYRQSLGQGLEFLIYFQGNSAPDKSGLPSDRFSAERTGGSVSTLTIQRTQQEDSAVYLCASSWGQLETQYFGPGTRLLVL.

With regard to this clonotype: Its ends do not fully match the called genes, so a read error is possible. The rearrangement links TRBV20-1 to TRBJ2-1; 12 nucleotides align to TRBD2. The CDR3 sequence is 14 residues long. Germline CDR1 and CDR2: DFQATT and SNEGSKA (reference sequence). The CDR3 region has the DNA TGCAGTGCTAGAGATCCCCTAGCGGGAGGGCCTGGTCTCTTC. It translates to CSARDPLAGGPGLF.

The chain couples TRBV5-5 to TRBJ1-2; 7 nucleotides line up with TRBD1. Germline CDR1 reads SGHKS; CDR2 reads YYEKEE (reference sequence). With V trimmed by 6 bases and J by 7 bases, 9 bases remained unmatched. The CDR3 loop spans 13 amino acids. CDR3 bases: TGTGCCAGCACTCGACAGGGAGGCAGTGGCTACACCTTC. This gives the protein CASTRQGGSGYTF.

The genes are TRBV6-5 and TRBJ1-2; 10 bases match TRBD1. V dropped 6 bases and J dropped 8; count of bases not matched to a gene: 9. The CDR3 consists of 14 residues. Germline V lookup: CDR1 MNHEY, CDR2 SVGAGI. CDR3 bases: TGTGCCAGCAGACTACGGACAGGGGGAGACGGCTACACCTTC. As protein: CASRLRTGGDGYTF.

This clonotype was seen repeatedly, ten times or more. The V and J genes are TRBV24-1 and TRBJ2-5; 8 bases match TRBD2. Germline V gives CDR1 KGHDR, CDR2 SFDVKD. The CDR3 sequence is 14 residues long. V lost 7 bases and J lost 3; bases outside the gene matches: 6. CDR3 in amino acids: CATRARGGEETQYF. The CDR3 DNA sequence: TGTGCCACCAGGGCCCGGGGGGGGGAAGAGACCCAGTACTTC.

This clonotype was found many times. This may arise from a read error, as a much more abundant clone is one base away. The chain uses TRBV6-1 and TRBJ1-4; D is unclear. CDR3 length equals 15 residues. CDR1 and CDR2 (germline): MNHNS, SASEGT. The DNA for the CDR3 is TGTGCCAGCAGTGTAGAGACCCTAAATAATGAAAAACTGCTTTTT. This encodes CASSVETLNNEKLLF.

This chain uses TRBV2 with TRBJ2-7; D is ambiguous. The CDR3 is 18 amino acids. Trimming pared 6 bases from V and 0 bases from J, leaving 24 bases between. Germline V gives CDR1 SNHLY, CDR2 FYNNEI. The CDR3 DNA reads TGTGCCAGCAGCCAAGAGGTGAAGTGGCAGGTCTTCTCCTACGAGCAGTACTTC. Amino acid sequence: CASSQEVKWQVFSYEQYF.

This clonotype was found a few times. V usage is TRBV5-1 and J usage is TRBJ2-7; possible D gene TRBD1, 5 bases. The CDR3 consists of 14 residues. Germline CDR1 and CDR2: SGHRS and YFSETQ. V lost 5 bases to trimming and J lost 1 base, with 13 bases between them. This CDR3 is CASRLSQGSYEQYF. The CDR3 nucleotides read TGCGCCAGCAGGCTGAGTCAGGGATCCTACGAGCAGTACTTC.

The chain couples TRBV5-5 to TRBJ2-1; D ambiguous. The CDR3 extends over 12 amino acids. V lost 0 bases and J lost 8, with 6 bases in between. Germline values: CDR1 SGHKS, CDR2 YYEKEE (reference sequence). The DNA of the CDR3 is TGTGCCAGCAGCTTGGCAAAGGATGAGCAGTTCTTC. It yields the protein CASSLAKDEQFF.

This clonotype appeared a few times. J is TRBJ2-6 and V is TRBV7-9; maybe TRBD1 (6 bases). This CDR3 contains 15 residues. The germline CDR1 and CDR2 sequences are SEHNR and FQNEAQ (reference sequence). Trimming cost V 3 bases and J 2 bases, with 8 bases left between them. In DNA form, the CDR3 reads TGTGCCAGCAGCTTCGAGGGGGCTGGGGCCAACGTCCTGACTTTC. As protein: CASSFEGAGANVLTF.

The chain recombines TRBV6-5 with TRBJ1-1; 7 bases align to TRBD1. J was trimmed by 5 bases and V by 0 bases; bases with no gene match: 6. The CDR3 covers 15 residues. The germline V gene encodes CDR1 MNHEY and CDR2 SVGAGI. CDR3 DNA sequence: TGTGCCAGCAGTTACTCTACAGGGGTAGGGACTGAAGCTTTCTTT. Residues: CASSYSTGVGTEAFF.

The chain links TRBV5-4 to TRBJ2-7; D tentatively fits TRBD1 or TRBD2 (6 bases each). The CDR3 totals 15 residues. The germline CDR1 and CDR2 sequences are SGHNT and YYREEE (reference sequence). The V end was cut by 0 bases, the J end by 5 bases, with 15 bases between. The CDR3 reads CASSLDRGLGDEQYF. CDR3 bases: TGTGCCAGCAGCTTGGACCGGGGGCTAGGGGACGAGCAGTACTTC.